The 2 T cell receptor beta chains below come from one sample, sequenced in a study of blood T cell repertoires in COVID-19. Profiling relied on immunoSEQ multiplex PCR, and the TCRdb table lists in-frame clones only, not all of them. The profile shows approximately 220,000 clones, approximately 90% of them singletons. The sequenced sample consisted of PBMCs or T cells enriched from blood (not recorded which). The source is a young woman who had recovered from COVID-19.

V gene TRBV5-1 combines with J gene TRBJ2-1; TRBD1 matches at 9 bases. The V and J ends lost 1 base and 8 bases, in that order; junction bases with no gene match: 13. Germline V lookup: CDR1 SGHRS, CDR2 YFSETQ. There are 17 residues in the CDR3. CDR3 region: CASSLPQGASPGHEQFF. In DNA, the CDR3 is TGCGCCAGCAGCTTGCCACAGGGGGCCTCCCCAGGCCATGAGCAGTTCTTC.

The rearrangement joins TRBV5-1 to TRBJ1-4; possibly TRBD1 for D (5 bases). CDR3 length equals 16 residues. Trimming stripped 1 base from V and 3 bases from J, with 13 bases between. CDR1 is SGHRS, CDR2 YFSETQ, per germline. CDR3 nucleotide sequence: TGCGCCAGCAGCTTGCTGCCCGAAGGGGCTAATGAAAAACTGTTTTTT. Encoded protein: CASSLLPEGANEKLFF.